This TCR beta chain was captured in a study of T cells in Graves' hyperthyroidism and ophthalmopathy. Over 18 months, lack of ophthalmopathy progression marked Graves' hyperthyroidism as stable. In patients aged 18 to 65, hyperthyroidism was newly diagnosed, with duration under 2 months. This clonotype has at least ten counts. RNA transcripts were the template for amplifying TCR beta CDR3 regions. First-round RT-PCR of the TCR CDR3 relied on the HTBI primer set. TCRdb called the multiplex PCR reads again in MiXCR, with one record for every CDR3 protein. The sample holds about 420,000 distinct CDR3 sequences, approximately 15% seen once. J was trimmed by 9 bases and V by 2 bases; bases with no gene match: 9. The CDR3 length is 15 residues. In germline, CDR1 is SGHVS, CDR2 FQNEAQ.

The gene calls are TRBV7-8 and TRBJ2-1, with 8 bases lining up with TRBD1. This receptor was obtained from a young woman with Graves' hyperthyroidism. The sequenced material came from blood. CDR3 region: CASSLIRGPSGEQFF. The CDR3 coding sequence is TGTGCCAGCAGCTTAATCAGGGGGCCTTCGGGTGAGCAGTTCTTC.